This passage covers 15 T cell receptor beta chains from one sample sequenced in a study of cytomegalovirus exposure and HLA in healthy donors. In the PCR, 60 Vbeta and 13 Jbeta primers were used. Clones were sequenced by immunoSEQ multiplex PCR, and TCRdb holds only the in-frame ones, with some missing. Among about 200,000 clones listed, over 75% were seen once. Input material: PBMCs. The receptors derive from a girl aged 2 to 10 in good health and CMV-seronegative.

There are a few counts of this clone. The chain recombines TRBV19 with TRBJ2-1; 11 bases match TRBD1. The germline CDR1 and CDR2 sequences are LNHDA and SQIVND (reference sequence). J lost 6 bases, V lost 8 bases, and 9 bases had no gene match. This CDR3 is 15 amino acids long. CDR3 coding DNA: TGTGCCAGTGGTAAACCGGGACAGGGGGTCAATGAGCAGTTCTTC. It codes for CASGKPGQGVNEQFF.

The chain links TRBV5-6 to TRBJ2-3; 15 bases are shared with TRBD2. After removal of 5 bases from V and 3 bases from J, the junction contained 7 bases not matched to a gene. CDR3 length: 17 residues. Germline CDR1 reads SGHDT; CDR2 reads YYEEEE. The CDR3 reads CASRPGLAGGRTDTQYF. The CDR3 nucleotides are TGTGCCAGCAGACCAGGACTAGCGGGGGGGCGAACAGATACGCAGTATTTT.

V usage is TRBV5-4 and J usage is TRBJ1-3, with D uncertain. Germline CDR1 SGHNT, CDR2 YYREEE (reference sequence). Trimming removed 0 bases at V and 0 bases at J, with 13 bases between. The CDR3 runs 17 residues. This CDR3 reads CASSLGGRTNSGNTIYF. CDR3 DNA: TGTGCCAGCAGCTTGGGAGGGCGTACCAACTCTGGAAACACCATATATTTT. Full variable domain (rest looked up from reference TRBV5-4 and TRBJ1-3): ETGVTQSPTHLIKTRGQQVTLRCSSQSGHNTVSWYQQALGQGPQFIFQYYREEENGRGNFPPRFSGLQFPNYSSELNVNALELDDSALYLCASSLGGRTNSGNTIYFGEGSWLTVV.

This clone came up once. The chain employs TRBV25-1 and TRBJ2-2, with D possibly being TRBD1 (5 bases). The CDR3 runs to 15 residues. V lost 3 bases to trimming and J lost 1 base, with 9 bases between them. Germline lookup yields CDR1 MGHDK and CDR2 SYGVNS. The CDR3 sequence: CASSESTGNTGELFF. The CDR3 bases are TGTGCCAGCAGTGAGTCAACAGGGAACACCGGGGAGCTGTTTTTT.

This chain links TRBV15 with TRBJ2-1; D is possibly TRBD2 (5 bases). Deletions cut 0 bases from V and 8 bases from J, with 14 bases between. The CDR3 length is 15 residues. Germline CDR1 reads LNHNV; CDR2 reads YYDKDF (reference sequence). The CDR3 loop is CATSREPSSSYEQFF. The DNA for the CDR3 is TGTGCCACCAGCAGAGAACCGTCTAGCTCCTATGAGCAGTTCTTC.

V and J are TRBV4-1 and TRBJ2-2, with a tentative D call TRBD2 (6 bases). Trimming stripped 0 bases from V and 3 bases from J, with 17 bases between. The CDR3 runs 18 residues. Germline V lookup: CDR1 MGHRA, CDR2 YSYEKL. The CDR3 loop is CASSQEQSASVYTGELFF. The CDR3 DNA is TGCGCCAGCAGCCAAGAACAGAGCGCTAGCGTATACACCGGGGAGCTGTTTTTT.

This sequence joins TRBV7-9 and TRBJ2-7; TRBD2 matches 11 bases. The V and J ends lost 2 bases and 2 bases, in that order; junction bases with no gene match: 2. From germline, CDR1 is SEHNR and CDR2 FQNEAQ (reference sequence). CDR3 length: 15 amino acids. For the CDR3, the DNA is TGTGCCAGCAGCTTACCTAGCGGGGGGACCTACGAGCAGTACTTC. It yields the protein CASSLPSGGTYEQYF.

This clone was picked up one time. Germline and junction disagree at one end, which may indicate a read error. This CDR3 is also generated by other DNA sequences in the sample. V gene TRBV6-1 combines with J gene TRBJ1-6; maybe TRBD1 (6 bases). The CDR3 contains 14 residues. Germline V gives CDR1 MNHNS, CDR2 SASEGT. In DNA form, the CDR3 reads TGTGCCTCGTACAAGACAGGAGTTAATTCCCCCCTCCACTTT. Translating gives CASYKTGVNSPLHF.

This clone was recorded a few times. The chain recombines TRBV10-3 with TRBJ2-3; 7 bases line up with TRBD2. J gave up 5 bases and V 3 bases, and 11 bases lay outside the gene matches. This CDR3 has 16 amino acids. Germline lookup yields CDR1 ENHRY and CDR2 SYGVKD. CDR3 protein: CAISDLQGGSGDTQYF. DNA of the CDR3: TGTGCCATCAGTGACCTTCAGGGCGGGAGTGGAGATACGCAGTATTTT.

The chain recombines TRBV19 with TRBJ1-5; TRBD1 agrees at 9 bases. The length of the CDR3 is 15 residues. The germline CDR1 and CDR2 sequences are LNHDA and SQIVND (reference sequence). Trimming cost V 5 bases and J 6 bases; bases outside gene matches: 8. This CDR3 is CASSLDRGIGQPQHF. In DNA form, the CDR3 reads TGTGCCAGTAGTCTGGACAGGGGCATCGGTCAGCCCCAGCATTTT.

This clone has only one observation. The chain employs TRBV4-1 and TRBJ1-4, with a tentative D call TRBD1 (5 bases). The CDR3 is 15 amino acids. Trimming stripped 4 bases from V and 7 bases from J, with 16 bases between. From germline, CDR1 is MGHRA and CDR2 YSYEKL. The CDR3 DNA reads TGCGCCAGCAGCCCCGTGGGGCTTTGGAGTGAAAAACTGTTTTTT. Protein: CASSPVGLWSEKLFF.

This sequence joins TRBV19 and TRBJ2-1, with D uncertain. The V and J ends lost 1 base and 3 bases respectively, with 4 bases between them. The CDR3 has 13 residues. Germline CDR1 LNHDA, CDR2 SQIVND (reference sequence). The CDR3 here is CASSIGYYNEQFF. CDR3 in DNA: TGTGCCAGTAGTATAGGTTACTACAATGAGCAGTTCTTC.

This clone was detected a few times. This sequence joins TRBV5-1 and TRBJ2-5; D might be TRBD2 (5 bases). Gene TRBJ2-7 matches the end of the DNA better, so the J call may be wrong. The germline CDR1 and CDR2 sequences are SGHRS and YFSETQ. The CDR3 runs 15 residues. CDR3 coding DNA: TGCGCCAGCAGCGTGACACTAGTTGGAGCTTACGAGCAGTACTTC. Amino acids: CASSVTLVGAYEQYF.

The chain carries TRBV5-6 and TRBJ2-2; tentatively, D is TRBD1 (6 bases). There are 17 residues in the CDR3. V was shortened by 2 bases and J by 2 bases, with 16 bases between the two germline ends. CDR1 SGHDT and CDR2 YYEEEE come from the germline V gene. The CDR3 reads CASSFVAGTPNTGELFF. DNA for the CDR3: TGTGCCAGCAGCTTCGTGGCCGGGACACCTAACACCGGGGAGCTGTTTTTT.

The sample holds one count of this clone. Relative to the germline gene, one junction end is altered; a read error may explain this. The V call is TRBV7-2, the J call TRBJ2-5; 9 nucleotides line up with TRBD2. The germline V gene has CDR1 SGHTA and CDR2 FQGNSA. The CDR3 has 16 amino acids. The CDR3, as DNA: TGTGCCAGCAGCCTAGCGGGGCAGATCCTCCAAGAGACCCAGTACTTC. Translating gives CASSLAGQILQETQYF.